A single sample gave rise to the 7 T cell receptor beta chains below, sequenced in a study of cytomegalovirus exposure and HLA in healthy donors. Vbeta (60) and Jbeta (13) primers were used in the PCR. This table comes from immunoSEQ multiplex PCR, and its TCRdb copy is limited to in-frame clones, with some not included. This sample's table reports about 130,000 clones. Sequencing was performed on PBMCs. These receptors originate from a man aged 25-45 years in good health and CMV-seronegative.

This sequence joins TRBV6-4 and TRBJ2-3, with D possibly TRBD2 on 6 matching bases. The germline V and J ends were trimmed by 2 bases and 2 bases, with 8 bases remaining between them. Looked up from germline, CDR1 is MRHNA and CDR2 is SNTAGT. This CDR3 spans 14 amino acids. This CDR3 is CASSDGGDTDTQYF. The DNA of the CDR3 is TGTGCCAGCAGTGACGGCGGGGACACAGATACGCAGTATTTT.

The chain is built from TRBV10-3 and TRBJ1-5; no definite D call. The CDR3 consists of 15 residues. Trimming took off 3 bases at V and 3 bases at J, with 12 bases between the two ends. Germline loops: CDR1 ENHRY, CDR2 SYGVKD. For the CDR3, the DNA is TGTGCCATCAGTGACCTGGGGAGGCTCAATCAGCCCCAGCATTTT. This sequence encodes CAISDLGRLNQPQHF.

V gene TRBV6-5 combines with J gene TRBJ1-5, with a possible D match to TRBD1 (5 bases). Trimming cost V 7 bases and J 4 bases, with 11 bases left between them. Germline CDR1 MNHEY, CDR2 SVGAGI. The CDR3 is made up of 13 amino acids. In DNA, the CDR3 is TGTGCCAGCACAAGGGGAAGTAATCAGCCCCAGCATTTT. This encodes CASTRGSNQPQHF.

This chain uses TRBV30 with TRBJ2-7; D gene ambiguous. The V end lost 7 bases, the J end lost 1 base, and 11 bases lay between the germline ends. Germline loops: CDR1 GTSNPN, CDR2 SVGIG (reference sequence). This CDR3 spans 12 amino acids. The DNA for the CDR3 is TGTGCCTCGAGAAGCGAATCCTACGAGCAGTACTTC. Its protein is CASRSESYEQYF.

The gene calls are TRBV10-3 and TRBJ1-6; D gene ambiguous. Germline V gene lookup returns CDR1 ENHRY and CDR2 SYGVKD. With 10 bases removed from V and 8 bases from J, the gap between germline ends came to 18 bases. The CDR3 runs to 14 residues. This CDR3 is CATSAGDRDSPLHF. CDR3 DNA sequence: TGTGCCACTTCGGCTGGAGATCGGGATTCACCCCTCCACTTT.

The CDR3 nucleotides read TGTGCCAGCAGTTTTCCAGCAGGGAGGGCTGCGAACACCGGGGAGCTGTTTTTT. Amino acids: CASSFPAGRAANTGELFF. The chain couples TRBV27 to TRBJ2-2, with 7 bases lining up with TRBD2. V lost 3 bases, J lost 0 bases, and 10 bases stayed unmatched. This CDR3 is built from 18 residues. Per the germline V gene, CDR1 is MNHEY and CDR2 is SMNVEV (reference sequence).

CDR3 DNA: TGTGCCAGCAGCCCAACAGGGTATCGTGGCTACACCTTC. Its protein is CASSPTGYRGYTF. The gene calls are TRBV7-9 and TRBJ1-2; tentative D call: TRBD1 (6 bases). Germline-derived CDR1 and CDR2 are SEHNR and FQNEAQ (reference sequence). CDR3 length: 13 amino acids. The ends were cut back, 5 bases at V and 7 bases at J, with 14 bases in the middle.